This T cell receptor beta chain derives from a study of STAT3 mutations in large granular lymphocyte leukemia. Study information: Roughly half of the longitudinally sequenced T-LGLL patients carried detectable canonical activating STAT3 mutations. Study-wide results and limits: In several patients, dominant TCR clone burden exceeded STAT3 mutant burden. No sample exists from the first appearance of each clone. At least one immunodominant TCR beta clonotype appeared in every T-cell large granular lymphocyte leukemia patient. In about 30% of the 18 patients, new TCR clonotypes emerged after therapy.

Germline V lookup: CDR1 LNHDA, CDR2 SQIVND (reference sequence). The junction had 9 bases not matched to a gene; V was cut back by 6 bases and J by 4 bases. This CDR3 region has 17 residues. This clone appeared a single time. Its antigen is not known. Some clones are missing from TCRdb's copy, which holds only in-frame ones; the method was immunoSEQ multiplex PCR. This repertoire shows about 9,300 clones, over 75% found once; its top ten account for almost 85%. The sample consisted of peripheral blood mononuclear cells. The receptor comes from a man older than 75 with T-cell large granular lymphocyte leukemia. Some clones in this sample may be carry-over from other donors' samples. This chain joins TRBV19 and TRBJ2-6; 10 nucleotides agree with TRBD1. The CDR3 DNA is TGTGCCAGTAGGCCGGGACAGGGGAGTAACGGGGCCAACGTCCTGACTTTC. It is translated as CASRPGQGSNGANVLTF.